Reported below is one T cell receptor (beta chain). The antigen this receptor binds is unknown. No base qualities exist here, and no much larger clone lies one base off it. TCR CDR3 regions were amplified from genomic DNA by multiplex PCR using the deep immunoSEQ assay. Extracted genomic DNA from each cell subset was spread evenly across all wells of several immunoSEQ 96-well plates, with each plate serving as a replicate. For sorted subsets, each replicate PCR was loaded with about 0.2 ug genomic DNA, equivalent to roughly 30,000 T cell genomes. The purified libraries were quantified using a Qubit 3.0 fluorometer, sized with a Bioanalyzer 2100, and then quantified again using the KAPA Library Quantification kit. Every immunoSEQ 96-well plate was sequenced on a dedicated single-read 150-cycle Illumina NextSeq 550 flow cell. The published analysis was carried out like this. The immunoSEQ output contained only junctional sequences without quality scores, so filtering could not match that applied to full-length reads. Sequences were annotated with PyIR, a Python wrapper for IgBLAST v1.9, and V/J genes and CDR3 were assigned using IMGT germline references. Reads with weak V/J assignments (E-value above 1e-6), missing CDR3, stop codons, out-of-frame junctions, or ambiguous translated residues were removed. V3J clonotypes were defined as sequences sharing the same inferred V gene, J gene, and CDR3 amino acid sequence. Percentage overlap between repertoires was calculated by dividing the number of shared unique clonotypes by the size of the smaller repertoire. RTK rarefaction, the Chao1 estimator, and Recon v2.1 estimates of unobserved clonotypes were used to assess repertoire richness. Generation probabilities were computed with OLGA for all TCRbeta clonotypes obtained by the gDNA method from four donors. This immuneACCESS table, as held by TCRdb, lists in-frame sequences with V and J called but not all clones. Of the missing ones, under half trace to an unresolved V gene in checked studies; the others have no known cause. V and J calls and clone size follow that table, whereas D and trimming were derived from the DNA. This sample is represented by 2,500,000 or so clones; about 90% of them were singletons. 0.37% of the sample is taken by the ten largest.

This entry is derived from a study of shared clonotypes between healthy human individuals (dated by TCRdb to about 2020). Context from the whole study: Two women and three men aged 18 to 49 years were included in the cohort. Per donor, three plates each were used for CD4 naive and CD4 memory, two for CD8 naive, and one for CD8 memory. To estimate repertoire size and how much clonotype sharing occurs between individuals, the study deeply sequenced the blood TCR repertoires of five healthy adults. To increase sequencing depth and limit assay-specific biases, TCR repertoire library preparation and sequencing were carried out by different laboratories using diverse techniques. Between about 0.8 and 9 billion PBMCs per donor were obtained by leukapheresis. Study-wide conclusions, independent of this receptor: Higher generation probabilities were observed for clonotypes shared by all four sorted-subset donors than for non-shared clonotypes. The genetic and exposure-history diversity represented was limited by the small number of donors. Sampling was limited to blood, and TCR repertoires in tissue likely differ from TCR repertoires in blood. Larger estimated clonotype richness was generally found for naive subsets than for memory subsets. Even with the large sequencing depth, rarefaction of the sorted-subset datasets indicated that sequencing was incomplete. When a handful of donors were compared, the shared fraction of clonotypes was 5% to 6.5% for naive CD4, over 3% for naive CD8, 2.3% for memory CD4, and about 0.36% for memory CD8. Based on pairwise subsampling, the degree of clonotype sharing among donors was expected to be affected by sequencing depth.

Donors were healthy HIV-negative adults with no recently reported acute infections or vaccinations. Only Caucasian adults living in Nashville, Tennessee, USA were represented among the donors. CD4+ T cells were enriched by magnetic negative selection; naive cells were then positively selected on CD45RA, and the negative fraction formed the memory subset. Blood was collected by leukapheresis, and PBMCs were isolated by Ficoll-Histopaque density gradient centrifugation and then cryopreserved in liquid nitrogen vapor phase. Analytical flow cytometry was used to check the purity and quantity of every magnetically sorted T cell population. Each sorted fraction had its genomic DNA isolated and then quantified by UV absorbance on a Nanodrop 2000c. V trim: 11 bases; J trim: 8 bases; unmatched bases: 9. The CDR3 numbers 13 residues from cysteine through phenylalanine. Of the read, only the CDR3 DNA is kept; its 39 bases are in frame from base 1. The CDR1 and CDR2 encoded by the germline V gene (reference sequence) are LNHNV and YYDKDF.

The source material was naive CD4+ T cells from PBMCs. In light of the paper, this sample's cell subset or site label describes: CD45RA+ positively selected. The chain is assembled from TRBV15 and TRBJ2-1; 10 middle bases align to TRBD2. The sequence derives from a man younger than 35 in good health. Some clones in this sample may be carry-over from other donors' samples. The CDR3 sequence is CAAGLAERHEQFF. The sequenced DNA is TGTGCCGCCGGACTAGCGGAGAGGCATGAGCAGTTCTTC.